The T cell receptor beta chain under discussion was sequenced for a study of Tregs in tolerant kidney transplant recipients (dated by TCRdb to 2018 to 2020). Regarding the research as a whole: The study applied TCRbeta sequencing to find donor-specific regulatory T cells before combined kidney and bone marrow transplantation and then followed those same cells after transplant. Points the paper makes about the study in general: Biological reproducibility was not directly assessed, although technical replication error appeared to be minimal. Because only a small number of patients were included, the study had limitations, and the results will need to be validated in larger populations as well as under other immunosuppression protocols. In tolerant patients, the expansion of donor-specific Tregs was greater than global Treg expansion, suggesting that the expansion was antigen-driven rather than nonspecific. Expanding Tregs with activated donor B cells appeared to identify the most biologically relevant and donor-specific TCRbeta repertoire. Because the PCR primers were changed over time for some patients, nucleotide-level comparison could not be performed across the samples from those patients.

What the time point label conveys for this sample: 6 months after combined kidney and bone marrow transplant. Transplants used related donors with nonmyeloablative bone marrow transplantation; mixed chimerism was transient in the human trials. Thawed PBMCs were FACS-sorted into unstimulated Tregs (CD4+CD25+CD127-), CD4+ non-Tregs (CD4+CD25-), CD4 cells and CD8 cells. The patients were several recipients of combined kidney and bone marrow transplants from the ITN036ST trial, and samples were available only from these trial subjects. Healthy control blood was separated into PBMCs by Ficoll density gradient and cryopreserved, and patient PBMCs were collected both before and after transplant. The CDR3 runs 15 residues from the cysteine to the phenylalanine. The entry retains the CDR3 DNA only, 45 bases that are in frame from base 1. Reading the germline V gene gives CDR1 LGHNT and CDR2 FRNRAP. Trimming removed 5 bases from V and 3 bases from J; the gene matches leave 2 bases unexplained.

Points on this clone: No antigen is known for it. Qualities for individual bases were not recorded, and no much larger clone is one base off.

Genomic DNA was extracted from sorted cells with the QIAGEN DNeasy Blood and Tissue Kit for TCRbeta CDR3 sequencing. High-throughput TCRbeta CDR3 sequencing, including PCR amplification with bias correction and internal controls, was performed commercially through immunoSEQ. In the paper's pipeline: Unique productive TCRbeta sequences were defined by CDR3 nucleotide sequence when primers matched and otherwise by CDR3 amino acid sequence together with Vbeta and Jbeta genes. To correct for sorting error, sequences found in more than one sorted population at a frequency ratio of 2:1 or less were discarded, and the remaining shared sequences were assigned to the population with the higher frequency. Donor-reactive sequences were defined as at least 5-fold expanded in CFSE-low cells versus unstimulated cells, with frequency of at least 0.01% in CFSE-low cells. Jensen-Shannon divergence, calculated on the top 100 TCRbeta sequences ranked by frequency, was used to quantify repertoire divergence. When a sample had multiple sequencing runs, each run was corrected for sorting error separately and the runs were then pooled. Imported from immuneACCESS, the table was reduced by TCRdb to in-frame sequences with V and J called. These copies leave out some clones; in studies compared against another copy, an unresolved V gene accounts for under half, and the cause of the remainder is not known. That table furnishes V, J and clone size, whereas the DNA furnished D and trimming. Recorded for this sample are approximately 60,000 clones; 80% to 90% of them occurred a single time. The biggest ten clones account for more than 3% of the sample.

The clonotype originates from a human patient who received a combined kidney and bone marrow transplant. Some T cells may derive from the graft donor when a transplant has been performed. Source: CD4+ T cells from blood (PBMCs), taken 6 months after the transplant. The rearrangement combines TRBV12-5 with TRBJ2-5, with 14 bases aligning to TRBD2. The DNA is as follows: TGTGCTAGTGGTCCGGGACTAGCGGGAGAAGAGACCCAGTACTTC. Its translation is CASGPGLAGEETQYF.